The present TCR beta chain was sequenced within a study of CD4 T cells in relation to SARS-CoV-2 and coronaviruses. General study points: Samples before the pandemic and after infection were not matched within any donor. Around 62% of donors had memory CD4+ clonotypes crossrecognizing SARS-CoV-2 and common cold coronavirus spike.

Turning to this clone: Its antigen is undetermined.

Before the COVID-19 pandemic, during about 2010-2019, CD4+ T cells were taken from unexposed donors. CD4+ T cells were isolated from the cells after 10 days of culture. Testing used SARS-CoV-2 S/N and four cold-coronavirus spikes on unexposed-donor CD4+ T cells, cells permitting. TCRdb keeps only in-frame clones here, not all; method: immunoSEQ multiplex PCR. The sample contains 23,000 or so clones, about 79% of which appear only once. Germline CDR1 and CDR2: SSHAT and FNYEAQ (reference sequence). Trimming took 4 bases from V and 4 from J, leaving 10 bases between them. CDR3 size: 14 residues. Source material: CD4+ T cells from PBMCs, cultured in vitro. The V and J genes are TRBV7-7 and TRBJ2-2; D is unresolved. The sequence derives from a human donor in good health. CDR3: CASSSQHGTGELFF. The DNA of the CDR3 is TGTGCCAGCAGCTCCCAACATGGCACCGGGGAGCTGTTTTTT. The entire variable domain, with the rest obtained from reference TRBV7-7 and TRBJ2-2, is as follows: GAGVSQSPRYKVTKRGQDVTLRCDPISSHATLYWYQQALGQGPEFLTYFNYEAQPDKSGLPSDRFSAERPEGSISTLTIQRTEQRDSAMYRCASSSQHGTGELFFGEGSRLTVL.